This T cell receptor (beta chain) was recovered during a study of blood T cell repertoires in COVID-19. At the level of the study: The cDNA or gDNA used as material had been derived from T cells, B-cell-depleted T cells, or PBMCs.

Across about 22 US areas, participants ranged in age from roughly 18 to 95 years. Researchers sorted participants into cohorts using their self-reported clinical history. CDR3 size: 10 residues. CDR1 GTSNPN and CDR2 SVGIG come from the germline V gene (reference sequence). V lost 1 base to trimming and J lost 11 bases, with 8 bases between them. Generated by immunoSEQ multiplex PCR, the TCRdb table keeps only in-frame clones and is missing some. The sample has some 420,000 clones, around 87% seen once. Sequenced material: PBMCs or T cells enriched from blood (not recorded which). This sequence originates from a man in his thirties or forties who had recovered from COVID-19. The rearrangement links TRBV30 to TRBJ1-1, with a tentative D call TRBD1 (5 bases). The CDR3 sequence is CAWSDGGAFF. The DNA of the CDR3 is TGTGCCTGGAGTGACGGGGGGGCTTTCTTT.